The clone carrying this TCR beta chain was seen repeatedly, ten times or more. Source study methods: Counting gave a median of approximately 96,000 TCRs per sample, with values ranging from roughly 20,000 to 700,000. TCRdb independently ran MiXCR on the RACE reads; one entry per CDR3 protein. The V and J calls, along with clone size, are taken from TCRdb and not from the paper's own processing. Among roughly 150,000 distinct CDR3 sequences listed, around 11% were seen once. Germline-derived CDR1 and CDR2 are MNHEY and SVGAGI. The V gene lost 3 bases and the J gene lost 6 bases, with 9 bases spanning the gap. The CDR3 runs to 12 residues. This entry comes from a study of human T cells and chemical hapten exposure. Looking at the study overall: Diphenylcyclopropenone, dosed weekly to the scalp, was given to patients throughout the roughly 25-week study. Cases of alopecia areata, totalis or universalis occurred in a predominantly female patient group.

The time point denotes: patch test 2, 6 weeks after DPC sensitization. The sample's treatment: therapeutic diphenylcyclopropenone sensitization with weekly scalp DPC. Each donor was an alopecia patient between 18 and 70 years of age who qualified for DPC. The clonotype originates from a woman in her fifties or sixties with alopecia areata. Some clones in this sample may be carry-over from other donors' samples. Sample: whole blood, taken in connection with sensitization to the hapten diphenylcyclopropenone (DPC). The J gene is TRBJ2-7, the V gene TRBV6-5; D perhaps matches TRBD2 (6 bases). The CDR3 loop is CASSYGGSEQYF. CDR3 nucleotides: TGTGCCAGCAGTTATGGGGGGAGCGAGCAGTACTTC.